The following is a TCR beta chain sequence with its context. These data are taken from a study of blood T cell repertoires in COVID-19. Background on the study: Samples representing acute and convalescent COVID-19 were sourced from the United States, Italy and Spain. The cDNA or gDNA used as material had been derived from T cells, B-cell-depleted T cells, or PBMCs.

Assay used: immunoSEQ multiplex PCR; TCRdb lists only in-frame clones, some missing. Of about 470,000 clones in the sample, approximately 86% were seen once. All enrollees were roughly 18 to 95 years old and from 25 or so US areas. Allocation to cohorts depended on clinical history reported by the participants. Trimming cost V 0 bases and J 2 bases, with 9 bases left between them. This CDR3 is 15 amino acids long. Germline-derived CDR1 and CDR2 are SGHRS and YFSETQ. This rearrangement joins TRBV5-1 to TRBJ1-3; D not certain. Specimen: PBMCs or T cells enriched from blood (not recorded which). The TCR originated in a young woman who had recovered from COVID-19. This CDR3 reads CASSLEAFTGNTIYF. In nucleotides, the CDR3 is TGCGCCAGCAGCTTGGAAGCTTTCACTGGAAACACCATATATTTT.